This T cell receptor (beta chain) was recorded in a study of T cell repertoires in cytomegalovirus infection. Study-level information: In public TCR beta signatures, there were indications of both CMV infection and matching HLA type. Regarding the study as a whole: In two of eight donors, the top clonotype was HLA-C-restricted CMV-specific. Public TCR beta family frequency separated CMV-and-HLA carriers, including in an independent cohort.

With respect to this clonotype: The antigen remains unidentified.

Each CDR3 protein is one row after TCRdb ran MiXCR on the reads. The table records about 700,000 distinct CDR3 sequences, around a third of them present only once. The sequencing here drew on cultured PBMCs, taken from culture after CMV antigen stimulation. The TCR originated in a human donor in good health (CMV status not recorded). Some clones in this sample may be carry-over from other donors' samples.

CDR3 residues: CASRRQGASNTEAFF. In DNA form, the CDR3 reads TGCGCCAGCAGAAGACAGGGGGCTTCGAACACTGAAGCTTTCTTT. V usage is TRBV10-2 and J usage is TRBJ1-1, with 10 nucleotides matching TRBD1. The CDR3 extends over 15 amino acids. V shed 6 bases and J 1 base; nucleotides not matched to a gene: 5. Germline V gene data show CDR1 as WSHSY and CDR2 as SAAADI.